This TCR beta chain was recovered during a study of shared clonotypes between healthy human individuals. Method: immunoSEQ multiplex PCR; TCRdb's copy keeps in-frame clones and lacks some. The sample records fewer than 2.5 million clones, roughly 93% being singletons. The V end was cut by 3 bases, the J end by 1 base, with 9 bases between. The germline V gene encodes CDR1 SNHLY and CDR2 FYNNEI. CDR3 length equals 14 residues. The material sequenced was naive CD4+ T cells from PBMCs. Indicated subset: CD45RA+ positively selected. The sequence was collected from a man aged 18 to 29 in good health. Some clones in this sample may be carry-over from other donors' samples. The V gene is TRBV2, the J gene TRBJ1-1; D call uncertain. The CDR3 DNA reads as TGTGCCAGCAGTGAGAAGCCAGGGAACACTGAAGCTTTCTTT. Translating it yields CASSEKPGNTEAFF.